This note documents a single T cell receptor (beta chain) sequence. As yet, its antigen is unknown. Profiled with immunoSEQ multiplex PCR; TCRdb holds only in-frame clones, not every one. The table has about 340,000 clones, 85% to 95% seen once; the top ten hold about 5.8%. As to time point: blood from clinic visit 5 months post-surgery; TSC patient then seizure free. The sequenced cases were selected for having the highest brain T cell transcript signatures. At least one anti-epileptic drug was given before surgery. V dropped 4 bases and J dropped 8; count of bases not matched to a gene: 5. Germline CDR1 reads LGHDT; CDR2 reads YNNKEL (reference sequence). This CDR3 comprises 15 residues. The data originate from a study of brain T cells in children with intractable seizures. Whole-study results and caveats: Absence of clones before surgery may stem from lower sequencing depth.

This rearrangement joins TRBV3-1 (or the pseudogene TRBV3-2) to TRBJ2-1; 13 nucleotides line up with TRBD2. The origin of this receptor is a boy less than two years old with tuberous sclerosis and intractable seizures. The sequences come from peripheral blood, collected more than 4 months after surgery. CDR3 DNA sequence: TGTGCCAGCAGCCCTGGACTAGCGGGAGTCGATGAGCAGTTCTTC. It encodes CASSPGLAGVDEQFF.